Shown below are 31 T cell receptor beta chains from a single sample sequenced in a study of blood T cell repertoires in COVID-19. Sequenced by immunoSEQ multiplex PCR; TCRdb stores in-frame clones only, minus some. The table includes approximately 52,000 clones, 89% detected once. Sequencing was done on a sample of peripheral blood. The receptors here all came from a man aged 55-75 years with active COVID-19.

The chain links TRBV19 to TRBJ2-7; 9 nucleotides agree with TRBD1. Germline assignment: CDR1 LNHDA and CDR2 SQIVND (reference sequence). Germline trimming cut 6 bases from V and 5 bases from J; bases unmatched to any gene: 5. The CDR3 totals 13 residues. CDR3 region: CASRGQGGDEQYF. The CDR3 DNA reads TGTGCCAGTAGGGGACAGGGCGGCGACGAGCAGTACTTC.

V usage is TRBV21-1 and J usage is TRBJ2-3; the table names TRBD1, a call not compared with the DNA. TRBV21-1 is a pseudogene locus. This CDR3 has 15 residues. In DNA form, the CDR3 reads TGTGCCAGCAGCAAAGTACAGGGCCCAGGAGATACGCAGTATTTT. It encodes CASSKVQGPGDTQYF.

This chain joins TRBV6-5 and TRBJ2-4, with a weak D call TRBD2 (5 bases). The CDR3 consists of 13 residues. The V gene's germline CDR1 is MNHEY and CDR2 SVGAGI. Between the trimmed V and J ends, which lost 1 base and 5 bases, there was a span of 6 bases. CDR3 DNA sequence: TGTGCCAGCAGTTACTTGGGAGAAAACATTCAGTACTTC. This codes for CASSYLGENIQYF.

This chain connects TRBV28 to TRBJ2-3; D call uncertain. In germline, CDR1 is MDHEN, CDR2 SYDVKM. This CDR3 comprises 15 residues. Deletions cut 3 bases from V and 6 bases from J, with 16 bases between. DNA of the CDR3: TGTGCCAGCAGTTTGTTCGGCGCAGGAAGGGATACGCAGTATTTT. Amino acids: CASSLFGAGRDTQYF.

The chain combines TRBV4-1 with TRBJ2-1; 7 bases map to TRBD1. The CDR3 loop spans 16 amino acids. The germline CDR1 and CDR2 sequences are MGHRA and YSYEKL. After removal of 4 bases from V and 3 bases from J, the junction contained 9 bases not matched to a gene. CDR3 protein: CASSLTGVSFYNEQFF. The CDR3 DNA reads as TGCGCCAGCAGCCTCACAGGGGTTTCCTTCTACAATGAGCAGTTCTTC.

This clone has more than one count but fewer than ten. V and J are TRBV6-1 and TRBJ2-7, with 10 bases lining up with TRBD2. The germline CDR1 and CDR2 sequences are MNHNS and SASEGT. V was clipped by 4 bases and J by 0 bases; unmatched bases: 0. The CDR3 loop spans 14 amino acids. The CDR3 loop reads CASSVAGGSYEQYF. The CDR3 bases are TGTGCCAGCAGTGTAGCGGGAGGCTCCTACGAGCAGTACTTC.

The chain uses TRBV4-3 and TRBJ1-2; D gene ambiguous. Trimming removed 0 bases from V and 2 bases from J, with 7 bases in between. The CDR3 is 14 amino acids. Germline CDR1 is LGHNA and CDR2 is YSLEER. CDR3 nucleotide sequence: TGCGCCAGCAGCCAAGAGAAGAGGAACTATGGCTACACCTTC. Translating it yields CASSQEKRNYGYTF.

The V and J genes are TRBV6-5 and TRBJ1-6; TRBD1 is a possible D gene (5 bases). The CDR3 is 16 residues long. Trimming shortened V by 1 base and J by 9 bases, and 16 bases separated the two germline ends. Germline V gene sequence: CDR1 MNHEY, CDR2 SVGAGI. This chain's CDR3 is CASSYLEGPLGSPLHF. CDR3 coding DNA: TGTGCCAGCAGTTACTTGGAGGGGCCCTTGGGTTCACCCCTCCACTTT.

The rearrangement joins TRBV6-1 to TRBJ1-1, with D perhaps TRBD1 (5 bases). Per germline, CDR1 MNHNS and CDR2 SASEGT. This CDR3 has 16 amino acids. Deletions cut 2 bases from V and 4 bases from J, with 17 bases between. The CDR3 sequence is CASSELITGGATEAFF. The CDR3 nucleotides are TGTGCCAGCAGTGAACTAATAACGGGAGGGGCCACTGAAGCTTTCTTT.

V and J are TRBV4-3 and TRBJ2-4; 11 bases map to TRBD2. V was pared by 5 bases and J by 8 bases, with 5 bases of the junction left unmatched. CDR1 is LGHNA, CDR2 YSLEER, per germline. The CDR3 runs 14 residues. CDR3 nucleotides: TGCGCCAGCAGCTCGCGGACTAGCGGGCACATTCAGTACTTC. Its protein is CASSSRTSGHIQYF.

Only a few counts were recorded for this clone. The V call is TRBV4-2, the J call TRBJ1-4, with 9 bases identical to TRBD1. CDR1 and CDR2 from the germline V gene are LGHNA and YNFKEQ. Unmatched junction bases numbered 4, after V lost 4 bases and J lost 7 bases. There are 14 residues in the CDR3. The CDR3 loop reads CASSPQGAIEKLFF. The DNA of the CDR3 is TGTGCCAGCAGCCCACAGGGGGCGATTGAAAAACTGTTTTTT.

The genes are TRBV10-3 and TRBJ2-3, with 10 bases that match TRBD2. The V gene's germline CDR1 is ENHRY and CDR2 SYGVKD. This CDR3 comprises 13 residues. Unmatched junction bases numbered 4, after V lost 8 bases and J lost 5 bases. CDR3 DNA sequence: TGTGCCATCTTAGGGACTAGCGAAGATACGCAGTATTTT. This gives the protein CAILGTSEDTQYF.

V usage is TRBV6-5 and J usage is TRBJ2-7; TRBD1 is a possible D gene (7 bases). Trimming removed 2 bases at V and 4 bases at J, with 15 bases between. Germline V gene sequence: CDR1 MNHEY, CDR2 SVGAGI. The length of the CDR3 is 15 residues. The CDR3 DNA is TGTGCCAGCAGTTACGCGCGGGACAGATCTTACGAGCAGTACTTC. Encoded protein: CASSYARDRSYEQYF.

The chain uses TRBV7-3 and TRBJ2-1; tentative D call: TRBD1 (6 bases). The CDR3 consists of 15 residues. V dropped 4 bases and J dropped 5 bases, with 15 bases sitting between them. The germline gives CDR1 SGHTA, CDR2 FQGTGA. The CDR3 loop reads CASSSGWTANNEQFF. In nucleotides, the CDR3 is TGTGCCAGCAGCTCAGGCTGGACAGCTAACAATGAGCAGTTCTTC.

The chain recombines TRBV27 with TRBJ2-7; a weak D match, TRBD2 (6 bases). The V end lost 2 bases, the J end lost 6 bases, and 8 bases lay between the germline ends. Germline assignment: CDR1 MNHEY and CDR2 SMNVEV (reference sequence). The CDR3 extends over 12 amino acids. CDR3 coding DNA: TGTGCCAGCAGTTTAACGGGGGTCGAGCAGTACTTC. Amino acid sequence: CASSLTGVEQYF.

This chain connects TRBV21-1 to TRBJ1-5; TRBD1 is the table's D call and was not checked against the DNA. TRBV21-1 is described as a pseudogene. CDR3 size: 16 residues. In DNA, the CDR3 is TGTGCCAGCAGTTTGGACAGTCTGTATAGCAATCAGCCCCAGCATTTT. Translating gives CASSLDSLYSNQPQHF.

The CDR3 region is CASSSWTRQETQYF. CDR3 DNA: TGTGCCAGCAGCTCCTGGACAAGACAAGAGACCCAGTACTTC. The chain is built from TRBV5-6 and TRBJ2-5, with D perhaps TRBD1 (5 bases). The germline V and J ends were trimmed by 3 bases and 2 bases, with 11 bases remaining between them. Germline loops: CDR1 SGHDT, CDR2 YYEEEE. This CDR3 region has 14 residues.

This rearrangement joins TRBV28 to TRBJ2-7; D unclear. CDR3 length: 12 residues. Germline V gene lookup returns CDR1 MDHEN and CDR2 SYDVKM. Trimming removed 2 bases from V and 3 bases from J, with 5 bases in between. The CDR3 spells CASSLESYEQYF. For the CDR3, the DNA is TGTGCCAGCAGTTTAGAGAGCTACGAGCAGTACTTC.

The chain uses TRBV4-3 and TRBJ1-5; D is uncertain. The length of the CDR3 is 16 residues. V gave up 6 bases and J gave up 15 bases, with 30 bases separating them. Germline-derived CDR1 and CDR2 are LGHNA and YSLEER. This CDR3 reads CASRLGLVAGFVFSHF. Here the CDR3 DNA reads TGCGCCAGCAGACTTGGTCTAGTGGCGGGATTCGTTTTTTCGCATTTT.

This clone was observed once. CDR3 protein: CASRSGTAYNEQFF. CDR3 nucleotides: TGTGCCAGCAGGTCCGGGACAGCTTACAATGAGCAGTTCTTC. The V gene is TRBV28, the J gene TRBJ2-1; TRBD1 matches at 7 bases. In germline, CDR1 is MDHEN, CDR2 SYDVKM. The V segment lost 6 bases and the J segment 4 bases; nucleotides outside the gene matches: 6. CDR3 size: 14 residues. The full variable domain, with the rest looked up from reference TRBV28 and TRBJ2-1, is DVKVTQSSRYLVKRTGEKVFLECVQDMDHENMFWYRQDPGLGLRLIYFSYDVKMKEKGDIPEGYSVSREKKERFSLILESASTNQTSMYLCASRSGTAYNEQFFGPGTRLTVL.

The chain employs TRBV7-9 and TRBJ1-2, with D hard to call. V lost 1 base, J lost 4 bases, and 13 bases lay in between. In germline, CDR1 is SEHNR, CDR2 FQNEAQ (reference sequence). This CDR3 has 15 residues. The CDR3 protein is CASSLVRGSSYGYTF. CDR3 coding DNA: TGTGCCAGCAGCTTAGTTCGGGGATCCAGCTATGGCTACACCTTC.

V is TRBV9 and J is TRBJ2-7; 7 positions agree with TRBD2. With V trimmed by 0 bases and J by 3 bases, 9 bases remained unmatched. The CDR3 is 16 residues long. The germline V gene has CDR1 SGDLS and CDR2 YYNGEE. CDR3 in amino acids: CASSVGRASGRYEQYF. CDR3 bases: TGTGCCAGCAGCGTAGGTAGGGCTAGCGGACGCTACGAGCAGTACTTC.

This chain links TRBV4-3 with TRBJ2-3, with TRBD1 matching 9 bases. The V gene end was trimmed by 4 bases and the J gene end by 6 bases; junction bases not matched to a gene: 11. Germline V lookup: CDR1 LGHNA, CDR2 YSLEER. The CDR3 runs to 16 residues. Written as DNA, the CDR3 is TGCGCCAGCAGCCGTCAAAGGGGGACAGGGACCGATACGCAGTATTTT. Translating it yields CASSRQRGTGTDTQYF.

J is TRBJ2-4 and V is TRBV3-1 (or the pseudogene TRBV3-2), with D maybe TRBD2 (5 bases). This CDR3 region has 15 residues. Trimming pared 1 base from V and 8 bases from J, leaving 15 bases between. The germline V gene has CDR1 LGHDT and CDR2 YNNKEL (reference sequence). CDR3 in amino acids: CASSQGGTRADIQYF. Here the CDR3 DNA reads TGTGCCAGCAGCCAAGGGGGAACTAGGGCTGACATTCAGTACTTC.

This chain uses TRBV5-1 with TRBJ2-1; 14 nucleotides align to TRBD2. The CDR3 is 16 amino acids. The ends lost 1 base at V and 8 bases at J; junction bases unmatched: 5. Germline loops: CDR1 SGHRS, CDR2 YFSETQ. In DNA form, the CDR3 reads TGCGCCAGCAGCTTGTTAGGGACTAGCGGGAGCCATGAGCAGTTCTTC. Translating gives CASSLLGTSGSHEQFF.

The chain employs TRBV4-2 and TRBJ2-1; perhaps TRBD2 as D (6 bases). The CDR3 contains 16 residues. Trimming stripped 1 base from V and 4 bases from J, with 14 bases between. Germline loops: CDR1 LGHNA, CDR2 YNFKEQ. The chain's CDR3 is CASSQVPGVSYNEQFF. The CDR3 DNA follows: TGTGCCAGCAGCCAAGTTCCGGGAGTTAGTTACAATGAGCAGTTCTTC.

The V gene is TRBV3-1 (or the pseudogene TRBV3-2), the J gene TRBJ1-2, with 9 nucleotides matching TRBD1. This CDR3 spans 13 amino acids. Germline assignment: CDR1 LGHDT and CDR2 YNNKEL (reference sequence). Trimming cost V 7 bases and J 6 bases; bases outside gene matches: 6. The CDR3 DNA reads TGTGCCAGCAACTCACAGGGGGCGGATGGCTACACCTTC. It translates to CASNSQGADGYTF.

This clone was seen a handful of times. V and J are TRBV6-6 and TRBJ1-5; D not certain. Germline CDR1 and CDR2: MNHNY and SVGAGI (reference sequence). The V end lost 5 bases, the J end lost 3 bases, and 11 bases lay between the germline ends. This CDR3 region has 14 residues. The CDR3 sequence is CASSDLQVNQPQHF. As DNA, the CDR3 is TGTGCCAGCAGTGACCTGCAGGTCAATCAGCCCCAGCATTTT.

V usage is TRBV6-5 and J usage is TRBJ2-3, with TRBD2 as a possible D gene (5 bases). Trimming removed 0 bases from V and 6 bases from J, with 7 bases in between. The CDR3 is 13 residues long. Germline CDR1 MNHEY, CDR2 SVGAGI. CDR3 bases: TGTGCCAGCAGTTACTCCGGCGGGGATACGCAGTATTTT. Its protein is CASSYSGGDTQYF.

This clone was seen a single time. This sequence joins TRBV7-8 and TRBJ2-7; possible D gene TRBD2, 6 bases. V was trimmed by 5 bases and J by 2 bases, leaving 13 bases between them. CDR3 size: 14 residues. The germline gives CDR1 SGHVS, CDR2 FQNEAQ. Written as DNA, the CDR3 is TGTGCCAGCAGCCGAGGGACTGGGGCCTACGAGCAGTACTTC. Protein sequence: CASSRGTGAYEQYF.

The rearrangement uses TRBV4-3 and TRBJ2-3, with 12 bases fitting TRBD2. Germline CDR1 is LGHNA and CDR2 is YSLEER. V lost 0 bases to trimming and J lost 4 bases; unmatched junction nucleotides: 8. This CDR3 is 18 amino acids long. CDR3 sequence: CASSQEVASGRVADTQYF. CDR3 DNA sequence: TGCGCCAGCAGCCAAGAAGTAGCTAGCGGGAGGGTGGCAGATACGCAGTATTTT.